The 15 T cell receptor beta chains reported below all come from one sample, sequenced in a study of post-analysis software for immune sequencing data. Overall study findings and caveats: In patients, TRBV5-6, TRBV5-1 and TRBV20-1 belonged to roughly 5 TRBV segments found more frequently than in controls.

These TCRs are of unknown antigen specificity. Presence of unique molecular identifiers characterized the TCR beta cDNA libraries. Each CDR3 protein gets one entry after TCRdb re-called the PCR reads with MiXCR. The table lists roughly 800,000 distinct CDR3 sequences, 46% of them singletons. The sample consisted of blood. The source is a girl between 10 and 17 years old with multiple sclerosis.

V usage is TRBV6-5 and J usage is TRBJ1-2; possible D gene TRBD1, 5 bases. Germline CDR1 MNHEY, CDR2 SVGAGI. There are 14 residues in the CDR3. Between the trimmed V and J ends, which lost 2 bases and 4 bases, there was a span of 11 bases. In DNA form, the CDR3 reads TGTGCCAGCAGTTACGGGGCAGGGATCTATGGCTACACCTTC. Its translation: CASSYGAGIYGYTF.

The rearrangement joins TRBV20-1 to TRBJ2-3, with 7 bases matching TRBD2. Germline V CDR1 and CDR2: DFQATT, SNEGSKA (reference sequence). The CDR3 has 13 residues. V lost 3 bases and J lost 5; bases outside the gene matches: 5. The CDR3 spells CSASGRGRDTQYF. CDR3 bases: TGCAGTGCTAGCGGGCGCGGGAGAGATACGCAGTATTTT.

The sample holds a few counts of this clonotype. This chain links TRBV5-5 with TRBJ2-3; 8 nucleotides align to TRBD2. The CDR3 has 16 residues. The V gene's germline CDR1 is SGHKS and CDR2 YYEKEE (reference sequence). V shed 4 bases, J shed 0 bases, and the junction held 7 bases outside the gene matches. This CDR3 reads CASSTDPSGSTDTQYF. The CDR3 nucleotides are TGTGCCAGCAGCACCGACCCTAGCGGGAGCACAGATACGCAGTATTTT.

The chain carries TRBV6-5 and TRBJ1-2; possible D gene TRBD1, 5 bases. This CDR3 spans 13 amino acids. CDR1 is MNHEY, CDR2 SVGAGI, per germline. Trimming removed 5 bases at V and 10 bases at J, with 17 bases between. In nucleotides, the CDR3 is TGTGCCAGCAGTACGGCGGGGCGGCGGGACTACACCTTC. It is translated as CASSTAGRRDYTF.

This rearrangement joins TRBV28 to TRBJ2-6; 14 nucleotides match TRBD2. Trimming at V came to 2 bases and at J to 1 base, leaving 7 bases not matched to a gene. Germline V CDR1 and CDR2: MDHEN, SYDVKM. The CDR3 totals 20 residues. The CDR3 here is CASSLAGTSGSFSGANVLTF. For the CDR3, the DNA is TGTGCCAGCAGTTTAGCCGGGACTAGCGGGAGTTTTTCTGGGGCCAACGTCCTGACTTTC.

The chain joins TRBV7-9 to TRBJ2-1; 8 positions match TRBD2. The CDR3 is made up of 17 amino acids. Unmatched junction bases numbered 10, after V lost 5 bases and J lost 1 base. Germline V CDR1 and CDR2: SEHNR, FQNEAQ (reference sequence). CDR3 in DNA: TGTGCCAGCAGCCCCGTCGGGGGGGTAGGATCCTACAATGAGCAGTTCTTC. Translating it yields CASSPVGGVGSYNEQFF.

The chain combines TRBV7-9 with TRBJ1-1; D is possibly TRBD1 (5 bases). Per the germline V gene, CDR1 is SEHNR and CDR2 is FQNEAQ (reference sequence). The CDR3 is 14 residues long. Trimming took 5 bases from V and 4 from J, leaving 14 bases between them. The CDR3 loop is CASSGMGPSTEAFF. Here the CDR3 DNA reads TGTGCCAGCAGCGGGATGGGGCCTTCCACTGAAGCTTTCTTT. The full variable domain, with the rest looked up from reference TRBV7-9 and TRBJ1-1, is DTGVSQNPRHKITKRGQNVTFRCDPISEHNRLYWYRQTLGQGPEFLTYFQNEAQLEKSRLLSDRFSAERPKGSFSTLEIQRTEQGDSAMYLCASSGMGPSTEAFFGQGTRLTVV.

This chain uses TRBV29-1 with TRBJ2-7, with D possibly matching TRBD1 (6 bases). Deletions cut 4 bases from V and 0 bases from J, with 7 bases between. Per the germline V gene, CDR1 is SQVTM and CDR2 is ANQGSEA. The CDR3 totals 12 residues. The CDR3 sequence is CSVGQDSYEQYF. In nucleotides, the CDR3 is TGCAGCGTTGGACAGGACTCCTACGAGCAGTACTTC.

Here the CDR3 reads CAATGDTQYF. The DNA of the CDR3 is TGTGCCGCGACAGGAGATACGCAGTATTTT. The chain joins TRBV24-1 to TRBJ2-3; D possibly corresponds to TRBD1 (6 bases). The germline V gene has CDR1 KGHDR and CDR2 SFDVKD. CDR3 length: 10 residues. V shed 12 bases and J shed 5 bases, with 8 bases lying between them.

The chain links TRBV28 to TRBJ2-5; D unclear. The closer fit of TRBJ2-7 to the DNA end suggests the J call may be wrong. Germline V CDR1 and CDR2: MDHEN, SYDVKM. CDR3 size: 16 residues. In DNA form, the CDR3 reads TGTGCCAGCAGTTTCTTCCCCCTCCGCCCTTCGTACGAGCAGTACTTC. Translated, it gives CASSFFPLRPSYEQYF.

V gene TRBV11-2 combines with J gene TRBJ2-1, with 8 bases aligning to TRBD1. The CDR3 loop spans 20 amino acids. Germline V gene sequence: CDR1 SGHAT, CDR2 FQNNGV. Trimming cost V 1 base and J 0 bases; bases outside gene matches: 14. The CDR3 coding sequence is TGTGCCAGCAGCTTAGGTCCTCTGACAGGGGCTGGGGGCTCCTACAATGAGCAGTTCTTC. Its protein product is CASSLGPLTGAGGSYNEQFF.

V is TRBV11-2 and J is TRBJ2-7; 9 bases align to TRBD2. The CDR3 covers 15 residues. Germline CDR1 SGHAT, CDR2 FQNNGV. With 3 bases clipped from V and 1 base from J, the junction kept 4 bases outside the gene matches. The CDR3 bases are TGTGCCAGCAGCTTTACTAGCGGGCCTTCCTACGAGCAGTACTTC. This codes for CASSFTSGPSYEQYF.

This clonotype was detected a few times. The CDR3 bases are TGCAGTGCTAGAGTCAGCGGGAGAGAAGAGACCCAGTACTTC. Amino acid sequence: CSARVSGREETQYF. The chain is built from TRBV20-1 and TRBJ2-4; 8 nucleotides agree with TRBD2. Judging by the DNA end, TRBJ2-5 fits better; the J call may be wrong. Germline V CDR1 and CDR2: DFQATT, SNEGSKA (reference sequence). The CDR3 covers 14 residues.

The V gene is TRBV10-2, the J gene TRBJ2-1; D call uncertain. Per the germline V gene, CDR1 is WSHSY and CDR2 is SAAADI. Trimming took off 6 bases at V and 0 bases at J, with 12 bases between the two ends. This CDR3 comprises 15 residues. The CDR3 spells CASSPEMSSYNEQFF. The DNA for the CDR3 is TGCGCCAGCAGCCCTGAGATGAGCTCCTACAATGAGCAGTTCTTC.

The rearrangement joins TRBV30 to TRBJ2-2; D is possibly TRBD1 (5 bases). The CDR3 length is 20 residues. Trimming removed 0 bases from V and 6 bases from J, with 29 bases in between. Germline loops: CDR1 GTSNPN, CDR2 SVGIG (reference sequence). The CDR3 loop is CAWSVRADRPGAIGPGELFF. CDR3 coding DNA: TGTGCCTGGAGTGTACGGGCGGACCGACCTGGGGCTATTGGGCCCGGGGAGCTGTTTTTT. Combining the CDR3 with reference TRBV30 and TRBJ2-2 gives the whole variable domain SQTIHQWPATLVQPVGSPLSLECTVEGTSNPNLYWYRQAAGRGLQLLFYSVGIGQISSEVPQNLSASRPQDRQFILSSKKLLLSDSGFYLCAWSVRADRPGAIGPGELFFGEGSRLTVL.